This TCR beta chain was documented in a study of beta chain features in type 1 diabetes. Study-wide background: Patients were similar to healthy donors in age and gender (as well as in cell yields). General study results and limits: TCRB rearrangement may or may not be influenced by HLA type; here this remained unresolved. Shorter TCRB CDR3s, moderately but significantly so, were found in Type 1 diabetes patients in all four CD4+ subsets.

A word on this clone: Its antigen is not identified.

Germline CDR1 is SEHNR and CDR2 is FQNEAQ (reference sequence). The CDR3 is 16 residues long. V was pared by 5 bases and J by 8 bases, with 13 bases of the junction left unmatched. Isolation of CD4+ naive, central memory, regulatory and stem cell-like memory cells was achieved by sorting via CD45RO/CCR7/CD25/CD127/CD95/CD27. Purities over 98% were achieved in all sorted populations. The isolated RNA, all of it, was reverse transcribed, so expressed TCRB transcripts were what got sequenced. The data were produced by immunoSEQ multiplex PCR, yet TCRdb's version contains in-frame clones alone and is incomplete. The repertoire consists of a few hundred thousand clones, with 13% to 15% occurring once and the leading ten covering about 0.016%.

The chain carries TRBV7-9 and TRBJ2-1, with TRBD2 matching 9 bases. The material sequenced was naive CD4+ T cells from blood. The clonotype originates from a man between 25 and 39 years old with type 1 diabetes. CDR3 loop: CASSGRAGLAMYEQFF. DNA of the CDR3: TGTGCCAGCAGCGGGAGAGCGGGACTAGCTATGTATGAGCAGTTCTTC.